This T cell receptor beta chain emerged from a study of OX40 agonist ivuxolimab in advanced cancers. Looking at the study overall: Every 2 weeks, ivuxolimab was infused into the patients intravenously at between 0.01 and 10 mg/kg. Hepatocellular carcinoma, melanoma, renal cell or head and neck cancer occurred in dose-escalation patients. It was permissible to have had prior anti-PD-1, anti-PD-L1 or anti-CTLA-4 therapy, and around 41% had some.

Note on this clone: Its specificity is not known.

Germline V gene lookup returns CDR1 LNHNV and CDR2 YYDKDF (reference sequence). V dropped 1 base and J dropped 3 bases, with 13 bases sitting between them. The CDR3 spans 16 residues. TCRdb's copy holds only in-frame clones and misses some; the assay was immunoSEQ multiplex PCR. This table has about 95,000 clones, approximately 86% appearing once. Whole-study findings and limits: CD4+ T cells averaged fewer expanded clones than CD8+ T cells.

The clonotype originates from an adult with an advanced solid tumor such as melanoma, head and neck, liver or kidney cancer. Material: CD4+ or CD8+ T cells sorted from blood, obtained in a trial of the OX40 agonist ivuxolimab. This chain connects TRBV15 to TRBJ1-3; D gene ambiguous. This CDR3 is CATSRGSRSYGNTIYF. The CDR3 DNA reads TGTGCCACCAGCAGAGGGTCCAGGTCCTATGGAAACACCATATATTTT.